The 20 T cell receptor beta chains in this list originate from one sample, sequenced in a study of blood T cell repertoires in COVID-19. The table came from immunoSEQ multiplex PCR; TCRdb's copy has only in-frame clones and leaves some out. The sample carries more than 65,000 clones, almost 85% recorded once. Input material: peripheral blood. Receptors were obtained from a human donor in a cohort sampled during active COVID-19.

The V call is TRBV7-9, the J call TRBJ2-7, with a weak D call TRBD2 (6 bases). Germline V gene data show CDR1 as SEHNR and CDR2 as FQNEAQ (reference sequence). The CDR3 sequence is 14 residues long. V dropped 7 bases and J dropped 6 bases, with 19 bases sitting between them. The CDR3 bases are TGTGCCAGCACCAACTTAGGCGGGGTTGCCGAGCAGTACTTC. Translated: CASTNLGGVAEQYF.

In this sample, this clone turned up a few times. This rearrangement joins TRBV9 to TRBJ1-2; 7 bases are shared with TRBD1. Unmatched junction bases numbered 16, after V lost 6 bases and J lost 8 bases. This CDR3 region has 15 residues. Germline lookup yields CDR1 SGDLS and CDR2 YYNGEE. This CDR3 reads CASTPNVLQGQGYTF. CDR3 coding DNA: TGTGCCAGCACGCCCAACGTTCTACAGGGACAGGGCTACACCTTC.

This chain uses TRBV19 with TRBJ1-5; 9 positions agree with TRBD1. Germline assignment: CDR1 LNHDA and CDR2 SQIVND (reference sequence). There are 16 residues in the CDR3. The V and J ends lost 7 bases and 0 bases, in that order; junction bases with no gene match: 7. This chain's CDR3 is CASKSGQGYSNQPQHF. CDR3 sequence (DNA): TGTGCCAGTAAATCAGGACAGGGGTATAGCAATCAGCCCCAGCATTTT.

This chain connects TRBV2 to TRBJ2-1; tentative D call: TRBD2 (5 bases). The germline V gene encodes CDR1 SNHLY and CDR2 FYNNEI. This CDR3 region has 15 residues. The V and J ends lost 4 bases and 5 bases respectively, with 15 bases between them. CDR3: CASSASEGNNNEQFF. The CDR3 DNA is TGTGCCAGCAGTGCAAGTGAGGGAAATAACAATGAGCAGTTCTTC.

This clone has only one observation. The rearrangement links TRBV3-1 (or the pseudogene TRBV3-2) to TRBJ1-6; the match to TRBD1 covers 10 bases. CDR3 length: 18 amino acids. Per the germline V gene, CDR1 is LGHDT and CDR2 is YNNKEL (reference sequence). Trimming removed 6 bases from V and 2 bases from J; junction bases left unmatched: 10. CDR3 nucleotides: TGTGCCAGCAGTCATAGACAGGGGGCCTCCCCCTATAATTCACCCCTCCACTTT. It codes for CASSHRQGASPYNSPLHF.

A few counts support this clone. The chain has TRBV4-1 and TRBJ2-7; the D gene is possibly TRBD1 (6 bases). This CDR3 has 16 residues. The V gene's germline CDR1 is MGHRA and CDR2 YSYEKL. The ends were cut back, 0 bases at V and 4 bases at J, with 16 bases in the middle. The chain's CDR3 is CASSQDVWQGRYEQYF. The CDR3, as DNA: TGCGCCAGCAGCCAAGATGTATGGCAGGGGCGTTACGAGCAGTACTTC.

The V gene is TRBV6-5, the J gene TRBJ2-7; 7 bases agree with TRBD1. The junction had 11 bases not matched to a gene; V was cut back by 4 bases and J by 5 bases. The CDR3 covers 15 residues. Germline CDR1 and CDR2: MNHEY and SVGAGI. The CDR3 loop reads CASSWGTGEIDEQYF. The CDR3 nucleotides are TGTGCCAGCAGTTGGGGTACAGGGGAAATCGACGAGCAGTACTTC.

The chain recombines TRBV5-4 with TRBJ1-2, with 8 bases aligning to TRBD1. The V and J ends lost 5 bases and 4 bases, in that order; junction bases with no gene match: 4. The CDR3 length is 13 residues. Germline-derived CDR1 and CDR2 are SGHNT and YYREEE (reference sequence). CDR3 sequence: CASSSTGVYGYTF. As DNA, the CDR3 is TGTGCCAGCAGTTCGACAGGGGTCTATGGCTACACCTTC.

This rearrangement joins TRBV4-1 to TRBJ1-2; no reliable D call. The length of the CDR3 is 14 residues. The V gene lost 4 bases and the J gene lost 2 bases, with 11 bases spanning the gap. The germline gives CDR1 MGHRA, CDR2 YSYEKL. The CDR3 coding sequence is TGCGCCAGCAGCCCCGAACAGTACAACTATGGCTACACCTTC. Translated: CASSPEQYNYGYTF.

The genes are TRBV5-1 and TRBJ1-3; 9 nucleotides match TRBD1. J gave up 2 bases and V 0 bases, and 0 bases lay outside the gene matches. The CDR3 covers 15 residues. The germline gives CDR1 SGHRS, CDR2 YFSETQ. The DNA for the CDR3 is TGCGCCAGCAGCTTGGGACAGGGGGCTGGAAACACCATATATTTT. Protein: CASSLGQGAGNTIYF. Based on the CDR3 plus reference TRBV5-1 and TRBJ1-3, the full variable domain is KAGVTQTPRYLIKTRGQQVTLSCSPISGHRSVSWYQQTPGQGLQFLFEYFSETQRNKGNFPGRFSGRQFSNSRSEMNVSTLELGDSALYLCASSLGQGAGNTIYFGEGSWLTVV.

V is TRBV7-3 and J is TRBJ1-1; 8 nucleotides align to TRBD1. The V segment lost 10 bases and the J segment 0 bases; nucleotides outside the gene matches: 16. Germline V gives CDR1 SGHTA, CDR2 FQGTGA. The CDR3 totals 17 residues. The CDR3 DNA reads TGTGCCACTATTCTCAGACAGGGGCGCCCGATGAACACTGAAGCTTTCTTT. Translation: CATILRQGRPMNTEAFF. The whole variable domain, filled in from reference TRBV7-3 and TRBJ1-1, reads GAGVSQTPSNKVTEKGKYVELRCDPISGHTALYWYRQSLGQGPEFLIYFQGTGAADDSGLPNDRFFAVRPEGSVSTLKIQRTERGDSAVYLCATILRQGRPMNTEAFFGQGTRLTVV.

The chain joins TRBV6-5 to TRBJ1-5, with a tentative D call TRBD1 (5 bases). Germline lookup yields CDR1 MNHEY and CDR2 SVGAGI. With 7 bases removed from V and 2 bases from J, the gap between germline ends came to 12 bases. The CDR3 has 14 amino acids. This CDR3 reads CASMAREGNQPQHF. The CDR3 DNA sequence: TGTGCCAGCATGGCCAGGGAGGGCAATCAGCCCCAGCATTTT.

The chain couples TRBV7-3 to TRBJ2-6; no definite D call. The CDR3 totals 17 residues. Germline V gene data show CDR1 as SGHTA and CDR2 as FQGTGA. Trimming left V 1 base short and J 1 base short, with 11 bases between. The CDR3 region has the DNA TGTGCCAGCAGCTTAAACCCGGTCGGGTCTGGGGCCAACGTCCTGACTTTC. Translation: CASSLNPVGSGANVLTF.

This clone was counted a single time. This chain connects TRBV6-6 to TRBJ1-6; D unclear. CDR3 size: 17 residues. CDR1 is MNHNY, CDR2 SVGAGI, per germline (reference sequence). Trimming took off 5 bases at V and 0 bases at J, with 14 bases between the two ends. The CDR3 nucleotides are TGTGCCAGCAGTCCCCGAGAGGGTAGCTCCTATAATTCACCCCTCCACTTT. Translated, it gives CASSPREGSSYNSPLHF.

This clone was detected a few times. The chain has TRBV7-9 and TRBJ1-2; 8 bases map to TRBD1. Per germline, CDR1 SEHNR and CDR2 FQNEAQ (reference sequence). The V segment lost 10 bases and the J segment 2 bases; nucleotides outside the gene matches: 9. CDR3 length: 14 residues. The CDR3 DNA is TGTGCCACTCGGGCCGGGGACAGGAACTATGGCTACACCTTC. Translation: CATRAGDRNYGYTF.

The V and J genes are TRBV5-4 and TRBJ1-2; no firm D call. V lost 4 bases and J 8 bases, leaving 15 bases between the germline ends. CDR1 SGHNT and CDR2 YYREEE come from the germline V gene (reference sequence). The CDR3 loop spans 13 amino acids. For the CDR3, the DNA is TGTGCCAGCAGCCCTGACTATGTAGGAGGCTACACCTTC. Amino acids: CASSPDYVGGYTF. Complete variable domain (other parts from reference TRBV5-4 and TRBJ1-2): ETGVTQSPTHLIKTRGQQVTLRCSSQSGHNTVSWYQQALGQGPQFIFQYYREEENGRGNFPPRFSGLQFPNYSSELNVNALELDDSALYLCASSPDYVGGYTFGSGTRLTVV.

V gene TRBV11-2 combines with J gene TRBJ1-4, with 9 bases identical to TRBD1. V lost 1 base to trimming and J lost 11 bases; unmatched junction nucleotides: 14. The CDR3 is 17 residues long. The V gene's germline CDR1 is SGHAT and CDR2 FQNNGV. CDR3 in amino acids: CASSLAFGTGTVGKLFF. The CDR3 DNA follows: TGTGCCAGCAGCTTAGCTTTCGGGACAGGGACAGTGGGGAAACTGTTTTTT.

V is TRBV3-1 (or the pseudogene TRBV3-2) and J is TRBJ2-7; 7 bases map to TRBD1. The CDR3 contains 11 residues. The trim removed 6 bases at V and 7 bases at J, leaving 3 bases unmatched. Germline V gene data show CDR1 as LGHDT and CDR2 as YNNKEL (reference sequence). The CDR3 here is CASREQGEQYF. The CDR3 DNA follows: TGTGCCAGCAGGGAACAGGGGGAGCAGTACTTC.

The chain employs TRBV30 and TRBJ1-1; unclear D gene. Between the trimmed V and J ends, which lost 0 bases and 0 bases, there was a span of 5 bases. Germline V gene sequence: CDR1 GTSNPN, CDR2 SVGIG (reference sequence). This CDR3 is 13 amino acids long. The CDR3 loop is CAWSVQVNTEAFF. DNA for the CDR3: TGTGCCTGGAGTGTACAAGTGAACACTGAAGCTTTCTTT.

V and J are TRBV3-1 (or the pseudogene TRBV3-2) and TRBJ2-5, with TRBD2 matching 9 bases. Germline loops: CDR1 LGHDT, CDR2 YNNKEL (reference sequence). V shed 5 bases and J 3 bases; nucleotides not matched to a gene: 4. This CDR3 is 14 amino acids long. CDR3 coding DNA: TGTGCCAGCAGCTCGGCTAGCGGGGAAGAGACCCAGTACTTC. This gives the protein CASSSASGEETQYF.